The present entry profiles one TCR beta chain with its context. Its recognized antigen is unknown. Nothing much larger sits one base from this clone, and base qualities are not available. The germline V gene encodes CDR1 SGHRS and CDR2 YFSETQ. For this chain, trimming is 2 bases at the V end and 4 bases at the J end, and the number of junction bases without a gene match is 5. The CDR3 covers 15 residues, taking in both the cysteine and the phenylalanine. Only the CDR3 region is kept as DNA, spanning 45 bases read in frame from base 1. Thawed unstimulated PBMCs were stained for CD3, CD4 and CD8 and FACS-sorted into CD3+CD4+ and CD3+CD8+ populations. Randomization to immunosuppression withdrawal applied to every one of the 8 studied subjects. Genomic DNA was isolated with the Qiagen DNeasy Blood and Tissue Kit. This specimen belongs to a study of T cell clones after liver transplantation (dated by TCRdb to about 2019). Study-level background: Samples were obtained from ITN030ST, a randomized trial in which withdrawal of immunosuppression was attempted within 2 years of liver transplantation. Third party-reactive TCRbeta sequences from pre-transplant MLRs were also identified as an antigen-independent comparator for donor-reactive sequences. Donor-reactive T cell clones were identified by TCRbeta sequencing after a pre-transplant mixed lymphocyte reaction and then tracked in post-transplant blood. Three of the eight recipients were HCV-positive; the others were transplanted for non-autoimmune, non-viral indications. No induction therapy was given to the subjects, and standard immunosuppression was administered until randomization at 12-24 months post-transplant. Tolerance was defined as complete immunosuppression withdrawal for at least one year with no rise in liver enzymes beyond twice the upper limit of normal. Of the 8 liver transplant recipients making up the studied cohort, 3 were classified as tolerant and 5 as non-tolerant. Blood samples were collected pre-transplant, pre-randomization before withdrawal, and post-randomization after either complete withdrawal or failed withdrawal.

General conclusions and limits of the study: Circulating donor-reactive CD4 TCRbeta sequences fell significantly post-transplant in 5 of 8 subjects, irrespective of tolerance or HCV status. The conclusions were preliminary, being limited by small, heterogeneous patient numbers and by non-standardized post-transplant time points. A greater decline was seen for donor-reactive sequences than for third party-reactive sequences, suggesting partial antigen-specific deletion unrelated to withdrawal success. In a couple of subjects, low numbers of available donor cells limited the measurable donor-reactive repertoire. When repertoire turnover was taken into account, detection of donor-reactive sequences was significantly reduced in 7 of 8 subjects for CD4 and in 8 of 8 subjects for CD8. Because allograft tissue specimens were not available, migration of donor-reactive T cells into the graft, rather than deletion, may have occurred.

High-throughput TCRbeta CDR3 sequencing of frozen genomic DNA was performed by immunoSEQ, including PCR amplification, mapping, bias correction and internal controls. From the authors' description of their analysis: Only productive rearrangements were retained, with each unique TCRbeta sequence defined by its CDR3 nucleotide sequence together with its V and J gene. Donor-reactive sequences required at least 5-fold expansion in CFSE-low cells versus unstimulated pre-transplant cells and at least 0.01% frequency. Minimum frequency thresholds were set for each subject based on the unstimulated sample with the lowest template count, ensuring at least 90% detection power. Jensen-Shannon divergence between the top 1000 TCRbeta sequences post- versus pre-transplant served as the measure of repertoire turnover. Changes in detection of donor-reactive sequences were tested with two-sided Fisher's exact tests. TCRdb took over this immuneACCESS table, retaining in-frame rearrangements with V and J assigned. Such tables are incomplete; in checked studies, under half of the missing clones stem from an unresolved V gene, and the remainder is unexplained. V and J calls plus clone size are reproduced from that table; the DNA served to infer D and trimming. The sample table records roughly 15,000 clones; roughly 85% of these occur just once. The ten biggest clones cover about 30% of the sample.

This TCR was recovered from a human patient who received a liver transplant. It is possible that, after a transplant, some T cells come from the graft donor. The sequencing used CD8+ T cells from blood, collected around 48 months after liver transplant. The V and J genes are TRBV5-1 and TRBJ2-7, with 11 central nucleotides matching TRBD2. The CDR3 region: CASSLSSGGLYEQYF. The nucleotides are TGCGCCAGCAGCTTATCTAGCGGGGGGCTGTACGAGCAGTACTTC.